Following are 10 T cell receptor beta chains from one sample sequenced in a study of cytomegalovirus exposure and HLA in healthy donors (dated by TCRdb to about 2017). Libraries were constructed by the immunoSEQ multiplex PCR assay. For the multiplex PCR, a mixture combining 60 forward primers for TCR Vbeta segments and 13 reverse primers for TCR Jbeta segments was used. TCRdb took this table from immuneACCESS and kept in-frame rearrangements with V and J called. Such tables lack part of the clones; where checked against another copy, unresolved V genes explain under half of the gap, and the rest is unexplained. The sample profile shows about 110,000 clones; about 70% of them were found once. About 2.5% of the sample goes to the ten largest clones. The sample consisted of PBMCs. The origin of the receptors is a female donor in good health and CMV-seronegative.

The J gene is TRBJ2-7, the V gene TRBV5-1, with no clear D. CDR3 length equals 13 residues. The V end lost 0 bases, the J end lost 6 bases, and 10 bases lay between the germline ends. Germline V gives CDR1 SGHRS, CDR2 YFSETQ. For the CDR3, the DNA is TGCGCCAGCAGCTTGGGATCCCGCGTCGAGCAGTACTTC. This sequence encodes CASSLGSRVEQYF. Full variable domain (outside the CDR3, taken from reference TRBV5-1 and TRBJ2-7): KAGVTQTPRYLIKTRGQQVTLSCSPISGHRSVSWYQQTPGQGLQFLFEYFSETQRNKGNFPGRFSGRQFSNSRSEMNVSTLELGDSALYLCASSLGSRVEQYFGPGTRLTVT.

The rearrangement links TRBV11-3 to TRBJ2-1; TRBD1 matches at 8 bases. Germline V gives CDR1 SGHNT, CDR2 YENEEA. CDR3 size: 15 residues. Germline trimming cut 6 bases from V and 0 bases from J; bases unmatched to any gene: 4. CDR3 DNA: TGTGCCAGCAGTTGGACAGGGTCCTCCTACAATGAGCAGTTCTTC. Its protein is CASSWTGSSYNEQFF.

The chain uses TRBV7-9 and TRBJ2-3; D possibly corresponds to TRBD1 (5 bases). This CDR3 region has 16 residues. V lost 6 bases to trimming and J lost 4 bases, with 20 bases between them. Germline V gene data show CDR1 as SEHNR and CDR2 as FQNEAQ (reference sequence). The CDR3 reads CASSHFKGAVADTQYF. In DNA form, the CDR3 reads TGTGCCAGCAGTCATTTTAAAGGGGCCGTGGCAGATACGCAGTATTTT.

V gene TRBV6-5 combines with J gene TRBJ2-7; 7 bases fit TRBD2. Germline V CDR1 and CDR2: MNHEY, SVGAGI. CDR3 length: 13 residues. Unmatched junction bases numbered 10, after V lost 10 bases and J lost 4 bases. This CDR3 reads CATLGGGWYEQYF. In nucleotides, the CDR3 is TGTGCCACCCTGGGCGGGGGTTGGTACGAGCAGTACTTC.

V usage is TRBV2 and J usage is TRBJ2-3; 8 bases align to TRBD1. The CDR3 runs 15 residues. Per germline, CDR1 SNHLY and CDR2 FYNNEI. The V and J ends lost 5 bases and 3 bases, in that order; junction bases with no gene match: 7. The CDR3 reads CASSNDRGGTDTQYF. CDR3 in DNA: TGTGCCAGCAGTAATGACAGGGGTGGGACAGATACGCAGTATTTT.

The rearrangement uses TRBV19 and TRBJ2-5; 7 positions agree with TRBD2. V dropped 3 bases and J dropped 5; count of bases not matched to a gene: 3. CDR3 size: 13 residues. CDR1 and CDR2 from the germline V gene are LNHDA and SQIVND (reference sequence). CDR3 amino acids: CASSMAGVETQYF. The DNA for the CDR3 is TGTGCCAGTAGTATGGCGGGAGTTGAGACCCAGTACTTC.

The V gene is TRBV15, the J gene TRBJ2-5; no reliable D call. V was cut by 0 bases and J by 4 bases, with 6 bases left in between. From germline, CDR1 is LNHNV and CDR2 YYDKDF (reference sequence). There are 13 residues in the CDR3. The CDR3 DNA follows: TGTGCCACCAGCAGAGATGTTAGAGAGACCCAGTACTTC. Its translation: CATSRDVRETQYF.

This clone was seen a handful of times. The chain combines TRBV28 with TRBJ2-7, with D hard to call. Trimming pared 6 bases from V and 0 bases from J, leaving 12 bases between. There are 14 residues in the CDR3. CDR1 is MDHEN and CDR2 is SYDVKM in the germline V gene. The CDR3 reads CASSPSLSSYEQYF. In DNA form, the CDR3 reads TGTGCCAGCAGCCCATCCCTGAGCTCCTACGAGCAGTACTTC.

The chain uses TRBV27 and TRBJ2-3; a possible D gene is TRBD2 (5 bases). The CDR3 loop spans 13 amino acids. Trimming pared 2 bases from V and 4 bases from J, leaving 7 bases between. The germline gives CDR1 MNHEY, CDR2 SMNVEV (reference sequence). The CDR3 sequence: CASSLGLSDTQYF. The CDR3 DNA follows: TGTGCCAGCAGTTTAGGACTCTCAGATACGCAGTATTTT.

The rearrangement joins TRBV30 to TRBJ2-1; 10 bases agree with TRBD2. The V segment lost 2 bases and the J segment 6 bases; nucleotides outside the gene matches: 7. The germline gives CDR1 GTSNPN, CDR2 SVGIG (reference sequence). This CDR3 has 15 amino acids. The CDR3 DNA follows: TGTGCCTGGAGTCTAGTAGCGGGAGGAAGCAATGAGCAGTTCTTC. This codes for CAWSLVAGGSNEQFF.